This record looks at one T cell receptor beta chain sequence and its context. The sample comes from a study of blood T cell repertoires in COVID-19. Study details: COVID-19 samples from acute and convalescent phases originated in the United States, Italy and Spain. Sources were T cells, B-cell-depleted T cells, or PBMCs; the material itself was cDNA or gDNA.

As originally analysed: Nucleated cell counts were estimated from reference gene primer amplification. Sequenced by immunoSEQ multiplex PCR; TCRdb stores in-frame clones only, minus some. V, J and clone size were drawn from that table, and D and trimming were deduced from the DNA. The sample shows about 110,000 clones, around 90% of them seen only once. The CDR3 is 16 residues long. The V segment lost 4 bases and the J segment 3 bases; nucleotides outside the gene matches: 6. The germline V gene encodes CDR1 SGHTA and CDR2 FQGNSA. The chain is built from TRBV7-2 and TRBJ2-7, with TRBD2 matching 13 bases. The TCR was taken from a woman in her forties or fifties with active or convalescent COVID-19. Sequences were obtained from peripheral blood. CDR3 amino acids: CASSYRGLAGSYEQYF. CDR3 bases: TGTGCCAGCAGCTACCGGGGACTAGCGGGGAGCTACGAGCAGTACTTC.